This TCR beta chain originates from a study of blood T cell repertoires in COVID-19. Looking at the study overall: Sites in the United States, Italy and Spain provided acute and convalescent COVID-19 samples. PBMCs, B-cell-depleted T cells, or T cells provided the cDNA or gDNA that made up the material.

Source study methods: Nucleated cell counts were estimated from reference gene primer amplification. Here immunoSEQ multiplex PCR was the method, and the copy in TCRdb shows in-frame clones only, minus some. V and J calls and clone size come straight from that table; D and trimming were deduced from the DNA. Counted here are some 110,000 clones, approximately 84% occurring once; the ten biggest clones make up less than 1.5%. This CDR3 has 16 amino acids. Trimming removed 6 bases at V and 0 bases at J, with 17 bases between. Per germline, CDR1 LNHDA and CDR2 SQIVND (reference sequence). The receptor comes from a man aged 35-49 years with acute or convalescent COVID-19. The V gene is TRBV19, the J gene TRBJ1-1, with a weak D call TRBD1 (6 bases). Input material: peripheral blood. CDR3 amino acids: CASRISGATMNTEAFF. The CDR3 coding sequence is TGTGCCAGTAGGATCTCAGGGGCCACAATGAACACTGAAGCTTTCTTT.